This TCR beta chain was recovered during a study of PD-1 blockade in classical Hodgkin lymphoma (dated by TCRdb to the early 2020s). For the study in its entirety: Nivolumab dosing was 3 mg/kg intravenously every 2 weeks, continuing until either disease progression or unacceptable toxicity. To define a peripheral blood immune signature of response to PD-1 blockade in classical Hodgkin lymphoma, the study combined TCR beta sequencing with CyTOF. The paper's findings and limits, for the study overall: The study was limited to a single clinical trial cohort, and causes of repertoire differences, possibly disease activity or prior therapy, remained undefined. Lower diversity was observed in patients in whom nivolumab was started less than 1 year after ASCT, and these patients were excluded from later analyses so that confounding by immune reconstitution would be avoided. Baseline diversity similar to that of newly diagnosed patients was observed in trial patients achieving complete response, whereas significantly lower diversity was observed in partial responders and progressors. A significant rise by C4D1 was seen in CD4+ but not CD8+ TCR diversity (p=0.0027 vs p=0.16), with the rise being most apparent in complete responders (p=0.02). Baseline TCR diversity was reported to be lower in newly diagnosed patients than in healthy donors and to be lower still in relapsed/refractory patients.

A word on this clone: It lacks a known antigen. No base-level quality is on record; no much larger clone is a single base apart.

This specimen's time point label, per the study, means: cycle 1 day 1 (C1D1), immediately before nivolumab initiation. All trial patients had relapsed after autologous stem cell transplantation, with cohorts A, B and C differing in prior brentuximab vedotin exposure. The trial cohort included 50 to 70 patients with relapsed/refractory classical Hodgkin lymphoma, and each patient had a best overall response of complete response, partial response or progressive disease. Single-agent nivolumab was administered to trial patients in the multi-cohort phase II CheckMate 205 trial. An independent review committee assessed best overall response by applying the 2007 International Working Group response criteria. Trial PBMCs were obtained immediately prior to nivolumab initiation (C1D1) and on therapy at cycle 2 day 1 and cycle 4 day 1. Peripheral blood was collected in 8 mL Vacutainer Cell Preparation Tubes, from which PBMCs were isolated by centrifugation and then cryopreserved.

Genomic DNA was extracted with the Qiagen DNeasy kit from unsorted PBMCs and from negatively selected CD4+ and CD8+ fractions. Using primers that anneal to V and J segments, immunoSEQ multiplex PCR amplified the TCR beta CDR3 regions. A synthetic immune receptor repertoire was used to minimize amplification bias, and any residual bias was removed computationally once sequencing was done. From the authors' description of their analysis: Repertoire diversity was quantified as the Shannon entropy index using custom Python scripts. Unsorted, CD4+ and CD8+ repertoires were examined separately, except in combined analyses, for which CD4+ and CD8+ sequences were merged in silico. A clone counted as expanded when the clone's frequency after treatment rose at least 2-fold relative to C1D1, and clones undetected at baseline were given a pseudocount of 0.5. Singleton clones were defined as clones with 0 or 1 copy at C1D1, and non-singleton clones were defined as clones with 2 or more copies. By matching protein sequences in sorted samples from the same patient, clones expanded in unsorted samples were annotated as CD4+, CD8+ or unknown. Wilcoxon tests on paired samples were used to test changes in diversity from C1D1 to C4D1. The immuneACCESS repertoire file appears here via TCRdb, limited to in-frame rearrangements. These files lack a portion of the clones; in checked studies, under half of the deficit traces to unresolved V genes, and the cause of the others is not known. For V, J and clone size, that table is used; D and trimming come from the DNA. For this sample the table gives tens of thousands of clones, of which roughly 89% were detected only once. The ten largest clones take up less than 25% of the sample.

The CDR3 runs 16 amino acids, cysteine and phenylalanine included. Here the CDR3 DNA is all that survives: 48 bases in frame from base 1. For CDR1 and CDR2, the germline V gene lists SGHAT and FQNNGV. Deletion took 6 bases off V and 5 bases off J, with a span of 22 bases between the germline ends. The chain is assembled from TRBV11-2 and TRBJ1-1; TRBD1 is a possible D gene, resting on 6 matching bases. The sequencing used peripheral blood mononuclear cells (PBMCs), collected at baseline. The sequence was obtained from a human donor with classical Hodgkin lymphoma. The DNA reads TGTGCCAGCAGACTGATACAGGGCGGGCCGGGAACTGAAGCTTTCTTT. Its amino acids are CASRLIQGGPGTEAFF.